These 20 T cell receptor beta chains were sequenced from one sample in a study of CD8 T cells in ankylosing spondylitis. Broader study findings: It appeared that ankylosing spondylitis blood was characterized by a TCR beta motif of several highly homologous variants.

Their antigens remain unidentified. One entry per CDR3 protein, called by TCRdb with MiXCR from the 5' RACE reads. The sample consists of some 85,000 distinct CDR3 sequences, around 8.5% of them appearing once. The sample comprised blood, either unsorted or a sorted T cell fraction (not recorded which). All receptors derive from a male donor with ankylosing spondylitis.

The chain joins TRBV5-1 to TRBJ2-1; weak D call: TRBD2 (6 bases). This CDR3 comprises 18 residues. CDR1 SGHRS and CDR2 YFSETQ come from the germline V gene. With 4 bases removed from V and 2 bases from J, the gap between germline ends came to 22 bases. The CDR3 DNA reads as TGCGCCAGCAGCCCCGGGACTTCCTTCCTCGAGGCCTACAATGAGCAGTTCTTC. Protein product: CASSPGTSFLEAYNEQFF.

This clonotype came up many times. The CDR3 spells CASTTAGQSQYF. In DNA, the CDR3 is TGTGCCAGCACCACCGCGGGACAATCCCAGTACTTC. The chain is built from TRBV2 and TRBJ2-5; D tentatively fits TRBD1 or TRBD2 (6 bases each). The CDR3 has 12 residues. V was trimmed by 7 bases and J by 9 bases, leaving 15 bases between them. CDR1 is SNHLY and CDR2 is FYNNEI in the germline V gene.

The J gene is TRBJ2-1, the V gene TRBV5-1; TRBD2 matches at 9 bases. Germline assignment: CDR1 SGHRS and CDR2 YFSETQ. Trimming at V came to 0 bases and at J to 8 bases, leaving 12 bases not matched to a gene. The CDR3 is 17 residues long. The CDR3 loop is CASSLVVTSGFLHEQFF. The CDR3, as DNA: TGCGCCAGCAGCTTGGTCGTGACTAGCGGATTTTTACATGAGCAGTTCTTC.

This chain uses TRBV27 with TRBJ2-7, with 7 bases that match TRBD1. The CDR3 totals 14 residues. Germline assignment: CDR1 MNHEY and CDR2 SMNVEV (reference sequence). Germline trimming cut 4 bases from V and 3 bases from J; bases unmatched to any gene: 6. CDR3 sequence reads: CASSYRDSYYEQYF. DNA for the CDR3: TGTGCCAGCAGTTACCGGGACAGCTACTACGAGCAGTACTTC.

The chain recombines TRBV24-1 with TRBJ2-5; 9 bases are shared with TRBD2. The germline gives CDR1 KGHDR, CDR2 SFDVKD. The trim removed 1 base at V and 4 bases at J, leaving 9 bases unmatched. The CDR3 is 17 residues long. Written as DNA, the CDR3 is TGTGCCACCAGTGATTTTCTGGCGGGAGGGCCCCCAGAGACCCAGTACTTC. Its translation: CATSDFLAGGPPETQYF.

This clonotype was seen at least ten times. This chain connects TRBV6-6 to TRBJ2-3; no clear D gene. Trimming left V 3 bases short and J 6 bases short, with 7 bases between. CDR3 length: 12 amino acids. Looked up from germline, CDR1 is MNHNY and CDR2 is SVGAGI (reference sequence). CDR3 DNA sequence: TGTGCCAGCAGTTATACTGGGGATACGCAGTATTTT. Encoded protein: CASSYTGDTQYF.

This clonotype appeared a few times. The J gene is TRBJ2-7, the V gene TRBV7-9; D gene uncertain. This CDR3 is 12 amino acids long. The germline V and J ends were trimmed by 1 base and 7 bases, with 8 bases remaining between them. Germline values: CDR1 SEHNR, CDR2 FQNEAQ (reference sequence). The CDR3 DNA sequence: TGTGCCAGCAGCTTAGGGGTAGGAGAGCAGTACGTC. Translated: CASSLGVGEQYV.

V usage is TRBV3-1 and J usage is TRBJ2-1; no reliable D call. The CDR3 is 17 amino acids. The V end was cut by 0 bases, the J end by 3 bases, with 15 bases between. Germline CDR1 and CDR2: LGHDT and YNNKEL (reference sequence). CDR3: CASSQERPRGLYNEQFF. DNA of the CDR3: TGTGCCAGCAGCCAAGAAAGACCCCGAGGCCTCTACAATGAGCAGTTCTTC.

The chain is built from TRBV7-8 and TRBJ1-5; D remains unclear. CDR3 length: 15 amino acids. Trimming cost V 3 bases and J 0 bases, with 9 bases left between them. Germline loops: CDR1 SGHVS, CDR2 FQNEAQ. CDR3 DNA: TGTGCCAGCAGCTTTTTAGACGGTAGCAATCAGCCCCAGCATTTT. As protein: CASSFLDGSNQPQHF.

This clonotype was counted many times. The V call is TRBV29-1, the J call TRBJ2-5; D uncertain. Germline CDR1 SQVTM, CDR2 ANQGSEA. V was clipped by 1 base and J by 4 bases, with 7 bases between them. The CDR3 spans 12 residues. DNA for the CDR3: TGCAGCGTTGAAGGAAATTCAGAGACCCAGTACTTC. Encoded protein: CSVEGNSETQYF.

This clonotype was picked up many times. The J gene is TRBJ1-1, the V gene TRBV5-6; D call uncertain. The CDR3 is 15 amino acids. V dropped 0 bases and J dropped 1 base, with 10 bases sitting between them. Germline V gene data show CDR1 as SGHDT and CDR2 as YYEEEE. The CDR3 DNA reads TGTGCCAGCAGCTTGGCAGGAGGGAAGAACACTGAAGCTTTCTTT. Protein sequence: CASSLAGGKNTEAFF.

The V call is TRBV6-1, the J call TRBJ2-5, with a tentative D call TRBD1 (6 bases). V was shortened by 7 bases and J by 1 base, with 13 bases between the two germline ends. Germline values: CDR1 MNHNS, CDR2 SASEGT. The CDR3 has 14 amino acids. CDR3 in amino acids: CASNRANFQETQYF. CDR3 coding DNA: TGTGCCAGCAACAGGGCCAATTTCCAAGAGACCCAGTACTTC.

This clonotype appeared many times. The CDR3: CASSFRNEQFF. The CDR3 DNA reads TGTGCCAGCAGTTTTCGTAATGAGCAGTTCTTC. The V and J genes are TRBV27 and TRBJ2-1; D remains unclear. The CDR3 has 11 residues. V was cut by 3 bases and J by 7 bases, with 4 bases left in between. The germline CDR1 and CDR2 sequences are MNHEY and SMNVEV (reference sequence).

The genes are TRBV11-2 and TRBJ2-1; D is undetermined. Germline V gene data show CDR1 as SGHAT and CDR2 as FQNNGV. The V end was cut by 0 bases, the J end by 2 bases, with 11 bases between. This CDR3 is built from 16 residues. CDR3 loop: CASSLDGFWPYNEQFF. DNA for the CDR3: TGTGCCAGCAGCTTAGATGGGTTCTGGCCCTACAATGAGCAGTTCTTC.

In this sample, this clonotype turned up a few times. The chain combines TRBV11-2 with TRBJ2-7, with D tentatively TRBD2 (5 bases). Looked up from germline, CDR1 is SGHAT and CDR2 is FQNNGV. CDR3 length: 16 residues. Trimming took 3 bases from V and 7 from J, leaving 22 bases between them. The CDR3: CASSFVVAGAVGEQYV. The CDR3 DNA reads TGTGCCAGCAGCTTTGTGGTTGCGGGCGCTGTAGGGGAGCAGTACGTC.

This clonotype came up many times. The chain employs TRBV10-2 and TRBJ2-1; 11 bases agree with TRBD2. The V segment lost 3 bases and the J segment 10 bases; nucleotides outside the gene matches: 14. The germline V gene has CDR1 WSHSY and CDR2 SAAADI. CDR3 size: 17 residues. This CDR3 is CASSDSLAGETPGEQFF. CDR3 coding DNA: TGCGCCAGCAGTGATTCACTAGCGGGAGAAACCCCCGGAGAGCAGTTCTTC.

This clonotype was seen ten or more times. Compared with germline, one end of the junction differs, possibly owing to a read error. The CDR3 reads CASRGTEPDF. In DNA form, the CDR3 reads TGTGCCAGCAGGGGGACTGAGCCGGATTTT. This sequence joins TRBV12-3 or TRBV12-4 and TRBJ2-3, with a possible D match to TRBD2 (6 bases). The CDR3 covers 10 residues.

The table lists this clonotype with many counts. V usage is TRBV20-1 and J usage is TRBJ2-2, with unresolved D. The CDR3 runs 15 residues. Germline values: CDR1 DFQATT, CDR2 SNEGSKA (reference sequence). The germline V and J ends were trimmed by 3 bases and 6 bases, with 17 bases remaining between them. CDR3 DNA: TGCAGTGCTAGGCCGCAGCCTTTAGAGGCCGGGGAGCTGTTTTTT. It is translated as CSARPQPLEAGELFF.

This chain connects TRBV14 to TRBJ1-4, with D uncertain. There are 12 residues in the CDR3. From germline, CDR1 is SGHDN and CDR2 FVKESK. Trimming took off 0 bases at V and 5 bases at J, with 1 base between the two ends. In nucleotides, the CDR3 is TGTGCCAGCAGCCAAGAGAATGAAAAACTGTTTTTT. This translates into CASSQENEKLFF.

This clonotype was picked up a small number of times. The V and J genes are TRBV13 and TRBJ1-2, with unresolved D. Germline-derived CDR1 and CDR2 are PRHDT and FYEKMQ (reference sequence). This CDR3 contains 14 residues. V was clipped by 1 base and J by 5 bases, with 11 bases between them. The CDR3 DNA is TGTGCCAGCAGCTTAGAGGCAGGACCATATGGCTACACCTTC. Protein sequence: CASSLEAGPYGYTF. Combining the CDR3 with reference TRBV13 and TRBJ1-2 gives the whole variable domain AAGVIQSPRHLIKEKRETATLKCYPIPRHDTVYWYQQGPGQDPQFLISFYEKMQSDKGSIPDRFSAQQFSDYHSELNMSSLELGDSALYFCASSLEAGPYGYTFGSGTRLTVV.